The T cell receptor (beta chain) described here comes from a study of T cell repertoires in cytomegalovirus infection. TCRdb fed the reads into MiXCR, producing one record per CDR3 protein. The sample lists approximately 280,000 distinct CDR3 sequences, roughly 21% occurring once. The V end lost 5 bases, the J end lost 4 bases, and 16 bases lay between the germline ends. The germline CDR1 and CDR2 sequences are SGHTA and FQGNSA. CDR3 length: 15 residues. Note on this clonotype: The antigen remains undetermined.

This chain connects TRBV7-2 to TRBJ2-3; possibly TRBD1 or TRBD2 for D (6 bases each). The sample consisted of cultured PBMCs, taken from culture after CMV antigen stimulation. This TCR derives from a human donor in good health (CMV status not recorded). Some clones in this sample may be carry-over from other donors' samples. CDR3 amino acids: CASSAQMGGADTQYF. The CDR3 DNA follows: TGTGCCAGCAGCGCTCAAATGGGGGGCGCAGATACGCAGTATTTT.